This T cell receptor (beta chain) comes out of a study of blood T cell repertoires in COVID-19. Study-wide background: Nucleic acid was either cDNA or gDNA, and it came from T cells, B-cell-depleted T cells, or PBMCs.

V lost 2 bases, J lost 3 bases, and 5 bases stayed unmatched. The CDR3 is made up of 16 amino acids. From germline, CDR1 is MNHEY and CDR2 SVGAGI. TCRdb's copy holds only in-frame clones and misses some; the assay was immunoSEQ multiplex PCR. The sample includes hundreds of thousands of clones, roughly 88% of them seen just once. The sequencing input was peripheral blood. The clonotype originates from a woman in her thirties with active or convalescent COVID-19. The chain employs TRBV6-5 and TRBJ1-4, with 8 nucleotides matching TRBD1. The CDR3 bases are TGTGCCAGCAGTTACCCCCAGGGGGCTTCTAATGAAAAACTGTTTTTT. Its protein is CASSYPQGASNEKLFF.